The sequence of this TCR beta chain was determined in a study of cytomegalovirus exposure and HLA in healthy donors. The study's findings and limits: According to a later analysis, donors in an Asian-associated ancestry cluster reportedly had fewer N-insertions than the approximately 720-donor mean. The study designated 150 or so TCR beta chains cytomegalovirus-associated.

The CDR3 is made up of 15 amino acids. Germline V gene data show CDR1 as LNHDA and CDR2 as SQIVND (reference sequence). Trimming removed 9 bases from V and 2 bases from J, with 16 bases in between. Concerning this clone: What it binds is not known.

Vbeta (60) and Jbeta (13) primers were used in the PCR. Produced via immunoSEQ multiplex PCR; TCRdb's table is partial and in-frame only. The profile covers approximately 190,000 clones, with about 89% appearing a single time and 1% to 1.5% taken by the ten largest. The sequencing sample was made of PBMCs. This chain joins TRBV19 and TRBJ2-2, with TRBD2 as a possible D gene (6 bases). The clonotype originates from a man aged 25 to 40 in good health and CMV-seronegative. Here the CDR3 reads CASRPRTTNTGELFF. The CDR3 DNA is TGTGCCAGCAGACCACGGACTACCAACACCGGGGAGCTGTTTTTT.